A single T cell receptor beta chain is shown here with its context. In the original processing: Researchers report that nucleated cell counts were estimated from reference gene primer amplification. Libraries were prepared by immunoSEQ multiplex PCR; TCRdb keeps only in-frame clonotypes and omits some of them. That table is the source of V, J and clone size, and D and trimming were worked out from the DNA. The profile shows 75,000 to 100,000 clones, around 80% of them singletons. The data are from a study of blood T cell repertoires in COVID-19. Overall study: COVID-19 samples, acute and convalescent, were from the United States, Italy and Spain. PBMCs, B-cell-depleted T cells, or T cells provided the cDNA or gDNA that made up the material.

Trimming at V came to 7 bases and at J to 4 bases, leaving 9 bases not matched to a gene. Germline values: CDR1 WNHNN, CDR2 SYGVQD (reference sequence). There are 14 residues in the CDR3. The chain links TRBV10-1 to TRBJ1-2; 7 positions agree with TRBD1. The sequence came from a man aged 50 or older with active or convalescent COVID-19. Sequenced material: peripheral blood. The CDR3, as DNA: TGCGCCAGCACCCTGCTACAGGGGTTCTATGGCTACACCTTC. Translating gives CASTLLQGFYGYTF.